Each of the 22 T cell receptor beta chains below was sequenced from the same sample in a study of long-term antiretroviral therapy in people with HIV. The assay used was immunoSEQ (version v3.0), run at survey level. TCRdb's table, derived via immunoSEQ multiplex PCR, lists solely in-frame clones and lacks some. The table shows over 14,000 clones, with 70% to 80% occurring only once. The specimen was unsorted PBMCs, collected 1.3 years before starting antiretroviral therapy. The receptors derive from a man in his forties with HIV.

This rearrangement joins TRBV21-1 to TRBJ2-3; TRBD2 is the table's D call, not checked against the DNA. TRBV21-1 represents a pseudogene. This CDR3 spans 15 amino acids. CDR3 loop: CASSKVGSCTDTQYF. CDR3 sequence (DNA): TGTGCCAGCAGCAAAGTTGGGAGTTGCACAGATACGCAGTATTTT.

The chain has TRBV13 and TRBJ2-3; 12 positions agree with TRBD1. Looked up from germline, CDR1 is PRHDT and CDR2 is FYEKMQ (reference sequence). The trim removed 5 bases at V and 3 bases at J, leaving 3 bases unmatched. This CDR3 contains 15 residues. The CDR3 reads CASSEGQGATDTQYF. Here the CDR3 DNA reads TGTGCCAGCAGCGAGGGACAGGGGGCAACAGATACGCAGTATTTT.

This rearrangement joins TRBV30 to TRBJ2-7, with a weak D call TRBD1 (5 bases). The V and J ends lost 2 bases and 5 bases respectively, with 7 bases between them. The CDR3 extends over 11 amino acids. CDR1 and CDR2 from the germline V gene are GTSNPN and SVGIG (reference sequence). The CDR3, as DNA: TGTGCCTGGAGTTTCAGGGACGAGCAGTACTTC. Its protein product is CAWSFRDEQYF.

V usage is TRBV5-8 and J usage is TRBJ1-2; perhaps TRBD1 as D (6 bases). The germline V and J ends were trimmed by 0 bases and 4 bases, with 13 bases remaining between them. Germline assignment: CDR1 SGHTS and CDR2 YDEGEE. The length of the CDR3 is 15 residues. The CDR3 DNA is TGTGCCAGCAGCTTGGCCTCCGGGACACTCTATGGCTACACCTTC. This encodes CASSLASGTLYGYTF.

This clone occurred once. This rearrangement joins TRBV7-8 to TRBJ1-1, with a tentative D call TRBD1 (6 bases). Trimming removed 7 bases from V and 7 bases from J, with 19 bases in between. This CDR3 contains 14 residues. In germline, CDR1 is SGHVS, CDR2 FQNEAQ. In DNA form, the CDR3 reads TGTGCCAGCACCGTACTCACAGGGCGCTTTGAAGCTTTCTTT. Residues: CASTVLTGRFEAFF.

CDR3 in DNA: TGTGCCAGCAGTTTTTTTCGGGGACAAGCCAGGGGCACCGGGGAGCTGTTTTTT. This codes for CASSFFRGQARGTGELFF. The chain uses TRBV28 and TRBJ2-2; weak D call: TRBD1 (6 bases). The CDR3 runs 18 residues. The germline V gene encodes CDR1 MDHEN and CDR2 SYDVKM. Trimming pared 3 bases from V and 4 bases from J, leaving 21 bases between. Full variable domain (outside the CDR3, taken from reference TRBV28 and TRBJ2-2): DVKVTQSSRYLVKRTGEKVFLECVQDMDHENMFWYRQDPGLGLRLIYFSYDVKMKEKGDIPEGYSVSREKKERFSLILESASTNQTSMYLCASSFFRGQARGTGELFFGEGSRLTVL.

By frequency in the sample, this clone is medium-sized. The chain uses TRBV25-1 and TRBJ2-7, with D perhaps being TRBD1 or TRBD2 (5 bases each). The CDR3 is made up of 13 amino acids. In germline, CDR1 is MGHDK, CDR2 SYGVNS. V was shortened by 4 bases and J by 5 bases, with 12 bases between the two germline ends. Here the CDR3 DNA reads TGTGCCAGCAGTGCCGGGACGAGAGACGAGCAGTACTTC. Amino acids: CASSAGTRDEQYF.

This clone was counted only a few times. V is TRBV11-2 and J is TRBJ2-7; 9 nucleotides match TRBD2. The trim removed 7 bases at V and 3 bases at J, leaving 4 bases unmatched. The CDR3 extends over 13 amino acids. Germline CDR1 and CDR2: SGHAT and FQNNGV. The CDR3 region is CASKVAGDYEQYF. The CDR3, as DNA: TGTGCCAGCAAGGTAGCGGGGGACTACGAGCAGTACTTC. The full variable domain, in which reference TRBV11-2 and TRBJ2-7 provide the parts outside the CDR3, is EAGVAQSPRYKIIEKRQSVAFWCNPISGHATLYWYQQILGQGPKLLIQFQNNGVVDDSQLPKDRFSAERLKGVDSTLKIQPAKLEDSAVYLCASKVAGDYEQYFGPGTRLTVT.

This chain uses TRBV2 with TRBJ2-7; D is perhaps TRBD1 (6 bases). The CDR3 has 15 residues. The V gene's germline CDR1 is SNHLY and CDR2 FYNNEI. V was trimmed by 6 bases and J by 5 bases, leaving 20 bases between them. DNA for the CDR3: TGTGCCAGCAGAAAACAGGGCCTCCTTTTCCACGAGCAGTACTTC. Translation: CASRKQGLLFHEQYF.

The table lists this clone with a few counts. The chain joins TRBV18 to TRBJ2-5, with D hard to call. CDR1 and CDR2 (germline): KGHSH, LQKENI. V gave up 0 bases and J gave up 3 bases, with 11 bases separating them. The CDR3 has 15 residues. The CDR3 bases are TGTGCCAGCTCACCACCATTGGTCGCAGAAGAGACCCAGTACTTC. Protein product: CASSPPLVAEETQYF.

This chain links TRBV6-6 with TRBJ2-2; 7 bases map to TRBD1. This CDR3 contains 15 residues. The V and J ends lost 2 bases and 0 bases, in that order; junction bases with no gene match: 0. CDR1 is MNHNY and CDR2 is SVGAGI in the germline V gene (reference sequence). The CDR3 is CASSYGTANTGELFF. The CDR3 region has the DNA TGTGCCAGCAGTTACGGGACAGCGAACACCGGGGAGCTGTTTTTT.

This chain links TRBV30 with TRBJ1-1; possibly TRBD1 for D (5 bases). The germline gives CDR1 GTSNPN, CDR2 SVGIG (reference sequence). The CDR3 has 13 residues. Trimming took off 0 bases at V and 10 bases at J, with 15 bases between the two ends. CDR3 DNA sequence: TGTGCCTGGAGTGTACTACGGCAGGGACGAGCTTTCTTT. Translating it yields CAWSVLRQGRAFF.

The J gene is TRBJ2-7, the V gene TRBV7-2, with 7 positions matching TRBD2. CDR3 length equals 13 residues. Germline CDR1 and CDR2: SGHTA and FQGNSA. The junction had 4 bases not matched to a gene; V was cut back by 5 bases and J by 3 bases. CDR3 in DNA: TGTGCCAGCAGCCCTCCGGGGGGCTACGAGCAGTACTTC. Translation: CASSPPGGYEQYF.

Here the CDR3 reads CASFEGTEAFF. CDR3 bases: TGTGCCAGTTTTGAGGGCACTGAAGCTTTCTTT. The chain employs TRBV19 and TRBJ1-1; D remains ambiguous. Germline V gives CDR1 LNHDA, CDR2 SQIVND (reference sequence). Trimming pared 8 bases from V and 4 bases from J, leaving 8 bases between. This CDR3 comprises 11 residues. The full variable domain, completed using reference TRBV19 and TRBJ1-1, is DGGITQSPKYLFRKEGQNVTLSCEQNLNHDAMYWYRQDPGQGLRLIYYSQIVNDFQKGDIAEGYSVSREKKESFPLTVTSAQKNPTAFYLCASFEGTEAFFGQGTRLTVV.

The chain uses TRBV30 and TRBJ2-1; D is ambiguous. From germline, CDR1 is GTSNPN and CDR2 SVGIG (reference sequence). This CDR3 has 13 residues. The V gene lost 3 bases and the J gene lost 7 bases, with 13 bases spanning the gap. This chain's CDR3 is CAWRVPPKNEQFF. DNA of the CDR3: TGTGCCTGGAGAGTCCCCCCTAAGAATGAGCAGTTCTTC.

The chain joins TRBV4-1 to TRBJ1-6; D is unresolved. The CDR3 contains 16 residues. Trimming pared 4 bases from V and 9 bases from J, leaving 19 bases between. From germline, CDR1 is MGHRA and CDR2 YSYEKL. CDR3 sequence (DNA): TGCGCCAGCAGCCCTAGAGTGGCCCCGGAGGGTTCACCCCTCCACTTT. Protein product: CASSPRVAPEGSPLHF.

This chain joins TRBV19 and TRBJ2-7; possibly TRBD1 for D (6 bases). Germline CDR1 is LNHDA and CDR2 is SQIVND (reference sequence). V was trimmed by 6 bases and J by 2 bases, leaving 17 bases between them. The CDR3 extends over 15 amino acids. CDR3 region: CASRGPGQGAYEQYF. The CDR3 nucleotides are TGTGCCAGTAGAGGTCCGGGACAAGGGGCCTACGAGCAGTACTTC.

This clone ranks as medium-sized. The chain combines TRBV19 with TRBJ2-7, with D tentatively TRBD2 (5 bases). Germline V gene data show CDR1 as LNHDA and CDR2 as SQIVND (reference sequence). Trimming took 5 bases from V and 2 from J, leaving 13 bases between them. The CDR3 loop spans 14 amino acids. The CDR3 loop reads CASSPTAEAYEQYF. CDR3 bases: TGTGCCAGTAGTCCGACCGCGGAGGCCTACGAGCAGTACTTC. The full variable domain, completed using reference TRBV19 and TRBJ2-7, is DGGITQSPKYLFRKEGQNVTLSCEQNLNHDAMYWYRQDPGQGLRLIYYSQIVNDFQKGDIAEGYSVSREKKESFPLTVTSAQKNPTAFYLCASSPTAEAYEQYFGPGTRLTVT.

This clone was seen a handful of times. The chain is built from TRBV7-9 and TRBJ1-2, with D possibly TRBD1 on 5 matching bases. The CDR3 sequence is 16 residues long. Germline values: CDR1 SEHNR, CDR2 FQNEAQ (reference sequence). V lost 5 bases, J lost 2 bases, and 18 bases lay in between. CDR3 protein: CASSRGSGRDNYGYTF. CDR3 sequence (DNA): TGTGCCAGCAGCCGAGGCTCGGGACGTGACAACTATGGCTACACCTTC.

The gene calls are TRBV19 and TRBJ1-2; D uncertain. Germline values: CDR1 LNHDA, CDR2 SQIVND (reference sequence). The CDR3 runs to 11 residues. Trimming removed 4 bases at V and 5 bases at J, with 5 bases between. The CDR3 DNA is TGTGCCAGTAGTACATGGTATGGCTACACCTTC. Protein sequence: CASSTWYGYTF.

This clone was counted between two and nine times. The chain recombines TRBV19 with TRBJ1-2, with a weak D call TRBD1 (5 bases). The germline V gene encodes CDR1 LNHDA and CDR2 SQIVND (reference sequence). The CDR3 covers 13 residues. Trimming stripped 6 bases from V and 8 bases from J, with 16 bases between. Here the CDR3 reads CASSPRVLGGYTF. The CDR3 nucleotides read TGTGCCAGTAGCCCCAGGGTTTTGGGAGGCTACACCTTC.

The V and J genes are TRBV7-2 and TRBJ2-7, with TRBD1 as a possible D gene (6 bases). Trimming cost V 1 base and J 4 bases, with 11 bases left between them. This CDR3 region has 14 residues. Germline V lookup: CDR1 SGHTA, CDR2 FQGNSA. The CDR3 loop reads CASSLEQGRYEQYF. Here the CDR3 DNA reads TGTGCCAGCAGCTTAGAACAGGGCCGATACGAGCAGTACTTC.